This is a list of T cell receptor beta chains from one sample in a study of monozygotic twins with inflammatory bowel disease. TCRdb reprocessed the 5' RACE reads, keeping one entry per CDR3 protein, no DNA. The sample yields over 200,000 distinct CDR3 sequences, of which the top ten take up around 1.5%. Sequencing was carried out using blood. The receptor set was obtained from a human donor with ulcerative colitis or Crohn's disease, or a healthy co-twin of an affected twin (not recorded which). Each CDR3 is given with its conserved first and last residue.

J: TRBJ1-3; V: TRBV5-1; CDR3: CASSLGQGLDPTSGNTIYF
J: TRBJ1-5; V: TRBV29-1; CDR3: CSVGEGIREPQHF
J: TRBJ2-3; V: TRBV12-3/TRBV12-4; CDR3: CASGLVQSTDTQYF
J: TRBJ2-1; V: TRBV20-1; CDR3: CSASVVGSSYNEQFF
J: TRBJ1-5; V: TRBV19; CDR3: CASALAAGSNQPQHF
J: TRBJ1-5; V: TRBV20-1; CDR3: CSAPLRGAGNQPQHF
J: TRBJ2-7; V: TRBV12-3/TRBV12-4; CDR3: CASSLRTGYQYEQYF
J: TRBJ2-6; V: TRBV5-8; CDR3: CASSRDANSGANVLTF
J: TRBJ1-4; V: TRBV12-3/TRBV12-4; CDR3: CASSLPGGKLFF
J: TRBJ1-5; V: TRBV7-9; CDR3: CASSYRENQPQHF
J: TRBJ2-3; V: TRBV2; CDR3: CARQCRGRSTDTQYF
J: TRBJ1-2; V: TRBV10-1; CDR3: CASSAGTGIGGYTF
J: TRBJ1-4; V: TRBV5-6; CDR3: CASSSGGPGEKLFF
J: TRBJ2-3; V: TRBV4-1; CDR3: CASRGSAGTTDTQYF
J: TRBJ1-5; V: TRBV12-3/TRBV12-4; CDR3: CASSQILVGNQPQHF
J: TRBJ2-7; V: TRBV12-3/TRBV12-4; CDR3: CASSFRDRGYEQYF
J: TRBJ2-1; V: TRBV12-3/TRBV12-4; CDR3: CASSLGVYNEQFF
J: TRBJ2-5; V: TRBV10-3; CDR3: CAISESPVETQYF
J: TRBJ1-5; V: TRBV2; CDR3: CASSADRGNQPQHF
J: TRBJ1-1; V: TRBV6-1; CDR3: CASSERTANTEAFF
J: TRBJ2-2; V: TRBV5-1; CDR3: CASSFLSGNTGVLFF
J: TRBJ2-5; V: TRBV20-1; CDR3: CSARVLGSETQYF
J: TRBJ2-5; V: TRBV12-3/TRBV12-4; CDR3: CASKPGQLQETQYF
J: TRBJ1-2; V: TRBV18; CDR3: CASSPSRDSRQGYTF
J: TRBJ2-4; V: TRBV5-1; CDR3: CASSSSGTVQNIQYF
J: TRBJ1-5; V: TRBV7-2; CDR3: CASSLARNQPQHF